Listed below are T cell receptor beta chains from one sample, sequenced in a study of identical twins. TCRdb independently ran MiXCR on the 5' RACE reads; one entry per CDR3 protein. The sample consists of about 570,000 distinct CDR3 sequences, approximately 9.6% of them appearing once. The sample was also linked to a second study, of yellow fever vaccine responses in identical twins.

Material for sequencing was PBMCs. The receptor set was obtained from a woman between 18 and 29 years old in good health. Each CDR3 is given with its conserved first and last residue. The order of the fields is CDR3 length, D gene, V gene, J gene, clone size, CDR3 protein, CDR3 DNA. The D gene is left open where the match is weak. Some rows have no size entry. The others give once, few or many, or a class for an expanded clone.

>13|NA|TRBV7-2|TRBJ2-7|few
CASRRPPSYEQYF
TGTGCCAGCAGACGACCTCCCTCCTACGAGCAGTACTTC
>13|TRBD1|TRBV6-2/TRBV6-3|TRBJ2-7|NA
CASGRDRDYEQYF
TGTGCCAGCGGGAGGGACAGGGACTACGAGCAGTACTTC
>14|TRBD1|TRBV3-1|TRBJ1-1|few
CASSQGQGATEAFF
TGTGCCAGCAGCCAAGGTCAGGGGGCCACTGAAGCTTTCTTT
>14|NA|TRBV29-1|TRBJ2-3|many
CSVEDEPMTDTQYF
TGCAGCGTTGAAGACGAGCCCATGACAGATACGCAGTATTTT
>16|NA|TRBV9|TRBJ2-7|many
CASSPTSLVGAYEQYF
TGTGCCAGCAGCCCTACGTCATTGGTTGGTGCCTACGAGCAGTACTTC
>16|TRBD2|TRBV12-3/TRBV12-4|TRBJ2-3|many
CASSFSSGGATDTQYF
TGTGCCAGCAGTTTTTCTAGCGGGGGGGCCACAGATACGCAGTATTTT
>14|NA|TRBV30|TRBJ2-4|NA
CAWSAESGLNIQYF
TGTGCCTGGAGTGCCGAATCGGGTCTAAACATTCAGTACTTC
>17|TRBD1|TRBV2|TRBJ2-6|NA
CASRRDSVLSGANVLTF
TGTGCCAGCAGGAGGGACAGCGTCCTCTCTGGGGCCAACGTCCTGACTTTC
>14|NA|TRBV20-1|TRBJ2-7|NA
CSARDPLANYEQYF
TGCAGTGCTAGAGATCCTCTAGCTAACTACGAGCAGTACTTC
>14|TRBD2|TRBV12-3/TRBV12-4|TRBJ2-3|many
CASSFGREWDTQYF
TGTGCCAGCAGTTTCGGGCGGGAGTGGGATACGCAGTATTTT
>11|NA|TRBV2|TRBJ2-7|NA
CASSWTIEQYF
TGTGCCAGCAGCTGGACTATCGAGCAGTACTTC
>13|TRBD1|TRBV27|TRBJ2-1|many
CASSLGQGPEQFF
TGTGCCAGCAGTTTAGGACAGGGGCCTGAGCAGTTCTTC
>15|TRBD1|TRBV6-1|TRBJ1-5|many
CASRDQGATNQPQHF
TGTGCCAGCAGAGATCAGGGGGCTACCAATCAGCCCCAGCATTTT
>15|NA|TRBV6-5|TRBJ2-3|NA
CASSLSYQVTDTQYF
TGTGCCAGCAGTTTATCGTATCAGGTTACAGATACGCAGTATTTT
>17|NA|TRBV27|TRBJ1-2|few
CASSLWGTAIHREGYTF
TGTGCCAGCAGTTTATGGGGGACTGCAATCCATCGAGAAGGCTACACCTTC
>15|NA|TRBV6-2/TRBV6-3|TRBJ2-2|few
CASLLGTTNTGELFF
TGTGCCAGCCTCCTCGGGACAACTAACACCGGGGAGCTGTTTTTT
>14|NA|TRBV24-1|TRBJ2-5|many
CATSVGGGGETQYF
TGTGCCACCAGTGTGGGTGGAGGAGGAGAGACCCAGTACTTC
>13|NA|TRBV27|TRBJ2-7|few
CASAPRESYEQYF
TGTGCCAGCGCCCCTCGGGAATCCTACGAGCAGTACTTC
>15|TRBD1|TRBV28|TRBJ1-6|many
CASKEGQGESSPLHF
TGTGCCAGCAAAGAAGGACAGGGGGAAAGTTCACCCCTCCACTTT
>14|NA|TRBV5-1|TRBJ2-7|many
CASSFRTDVYEQYF
TGCGCCAGCAGCTTCAGGACAGATGTCTACGAGCAGTACTTC
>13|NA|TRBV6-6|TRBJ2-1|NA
CASSYDKGYEQFF
TGTGCCAGCAGTTATGATAAGGGGTATGAGCAGTTCTTC
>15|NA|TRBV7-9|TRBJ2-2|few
CASSNRDENTGELFF
TGTGCCAGCAGCAACCGGGACGAGAACACCGGGGAGCTGTTTTTT
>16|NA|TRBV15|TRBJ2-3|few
CATSRDRGIGADTQYF
TGTGCCACCAGCAGAGATCGCGGCATAGGAGCAGATACGCAGTATTTT
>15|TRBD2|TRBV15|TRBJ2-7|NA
CATSIGASGTYEQYF
TGTGCCACCAGTATCGGGGCTAGCGGGACCTACGAGCAGTACTTC
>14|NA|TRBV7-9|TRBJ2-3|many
CASSSRDFPDTQYF
TGTGCCAGCAGCTCCCGGGACTTTCCAGATACGCAGTATTTT
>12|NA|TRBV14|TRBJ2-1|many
CASSQNFNEQFF
TGTGCCAGCAGCCAAAACTTCAATGAGCAGTTCTTC
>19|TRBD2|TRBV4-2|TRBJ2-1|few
CASSQARTSGSLGANEQFF
TGTGCCAGCAGCCAAGCTAGGACTAGCGGGAGCCTGGGAGCCAATGAGCAGTTCTTC
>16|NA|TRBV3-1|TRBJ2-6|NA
CASSQRSPSGANVLTF
TGTGCCAGCAGCCAACGGAGCCCCTCTGGGGCCAACGTCCTGACTTTC